Below, 32 T cell receptor beta chains from the same sample are listed, as sequenced in a study of T cell changes during pregnancy in multiple sclerosis. Here immunoSEQ multiplex PCR was the method, and the copy in TCRdb shows in-frame clones only, minus some. The sample lists just over 35,000 clones, 89% occurring once. The sample in question was CD4+ T cells from peripheral blood mononuclear cells, obtained after pregnancy. These TCRs come from a female donor in good health, enrolled as a control in a pregnancy study.

The genes are TRBV5-4 and TRBJ2-7; possibly TRBD2 for D (5 bases). The CDR3 loop spans 13 amino acids. Per germline, CDR1 SGHNT and CDR2 YYREEE (reference sequence). V was cut by 5 bases and J by 2 bases, with 11 bases left in between. The CDR3 bases are TGTGCCAGCAGTCGAGGGTTAGCCTACGAGCAGTACTTC. Its protein product is CASSRGLAYEQYF.

This chain links TRBV7-8 with TRBJ1-5; 9 nucleotides align to TRBD1. CDR3 length: 16 residues. Germline V CDR1 and CDR2: SGHVS, FQNEAQ. The V gene end was trimmed by 4 bases and the J gene end by 6 bases; junction bases not matched to a gene: 10. CDR3 nucleotide sequence: TGTGCCAGCAGCTCGACCGGGACAGGGATTCGTCAGCCCCAGCATTTT. Encoded protein: CASSSTGTGIRQPQHF.

The rearrangement uses TRBV29-1 and TRBJ1-3; TRBD1 matches 11 bases. Germline V lookup: CDR1 SQVTM, CDR2 ANQGSEA. This CDR3 has 15 amino acids. Losses at the gene ends were 6 bases for V and 7 bases for J; bases not matched to a gene: 11. The CDR3 DNA follows: TGCAGCGTCGCCCTCGGGACAGGGGGTGGTAACACCATATATTTT. This gives the protein CSVALGTGGGNTIYF.

This chain uses TRBV29-1 with TRBJ2-3; D is undetermined. CDR1 is SQVTM, CDR2 ANQGSEA, per germline. V dropped 6 bases and J dropped 3 bases, with 16 bases sitting between them. CDR3 length: 14 residues. CDR3: CSVRQTPLTDTQYF. The CDR3 DNA reads TGCAGCGTCCGACAAACTCCGTTGACAGATACGCAGTATTTT.

The V and J genes are TRBV7-9 and TRBJ1-1; weak D call: TRBD1 (6 bases). The CDR3 has 13 amino acids. Trimming removed 2 bases at V and 12 bases at J, with 16 bases between. Germline CDR1 is SEHNR and CDR2 is FQNEAQ (reference sequence). The CDR3 DNA reads TGTGCCAGCAGCTTAATATGGGAGCAGGGGCCTTTCTTT. Amino acids: CASSLIWEQGPFF. The variable domain in full, completed from reference TRBV7-9 and TRBJ1-1, reads DTGVSQNPRHKITKRGQNVTFRCDPISEHNRLYWYRQTLGQGPEFLTYFQNEAQLEKSRLLSDRFSAERPKGSFSTLEIQRTEQGDSAMYLCASSLIWEQGPFFGQGTRLTVV.

J is TRBJ2-1 and V is TRBV11-3, with 8 bases matching TRBD2. Trimming at V came to 3 bases and at J to 7 bases, leaving 8 bases not matched to a gene. The CDR3 sequence is 15 residues long. The germline V gene encodes CDR1 SGHNT and CDR2 YENEEA. The CDR3 DNA is TGTGCCAGCAGCTTGTCGGGGGGGCCCGGTAATGAGCAGTTCTTC. Amino acids: CASSLSGGPGNEQFF.

The rearrangement uses TRBV25-1 and TRBJ2-7; D is undetermined. Looked up from germline, CDR1 is MGHDK and CDR2 is SYGVNS. CDR3 size: 13 residues. Trimming took off 6 bases at V and 3 bases at J, with 12 bases between the two ends. The CDR3 is CASRVGSNYEQYF. CDR3 DNA sequence: TGTGCCAGCAGGGTCGGGTCCAACTACGAGCAGTACTTC.

The J gene is TRBJ2-5, the V gene TRBV4-1; tentatively, D is TRBD1 (6 bases). This CDR3 region has 17 residues. V lost 5 bases and J 2 bases, leaving 21 bases between the germline ends. Germline V gene lookup returns CDR1 MGHRA and CDR2 YSYEKL. CDR3 in amino acids: CASSYTFRDTMQETQYF. As DNA, the CDR3 is TGCGCCAGCAGCTATACATTTCGGGACACCATGCAAGAGACCCAGTACTTC.

The chain recombines TRBV9 with TRBJ1-1, with 11 positions matching TRBD1. Trimming removed 3 bases from V and 5 bases from J; junction bases left unmatched: 6. Germline CDR1 SGDLS, CDR2 YYNGEE. This CDR3 comprises 15 residues. CDR3 residues: CASSAAGTGGTEAFF. The DNA for the CDR3 is TGTGCCAGCAGCGCGGCCGGGACAGGGGGAACTGAAGCTTTCTTT.

This chain uses TRBV11-2 with TRBJ1-2; D might be TRBD1 (5 bases). The germline V gene has CDR1 SGHAT and CDR2 FQNNGV. This CDR3 is built from 14 residues. Trimming cost V 5 bases and J 0 bases, with 10 bases left between them. The CDR3 DNA sequence: TGTGCCAGCAGCCCTGACAGTCCTAACTATGGCTACACCTTC. Protein product: CASSPDSPNYGYTF.

The chain joins TRBV6-1 to TRBJ1-5; 8 nucleotides align to TRBD1. CDR3 length: 14 residues. Germline V gene sequence: CDR1 MNHNS, CDR2 SASEGT. V shed 2 bases and J 7 bases; nucleotides not matched to a gene: 4. Here the CDR3 reads CASSESGGEQPQHF. The CDR3 DNA reads TGTGCCAGCAGTGAATCAGGGGGCGAACAGCCCCAGCATTTT.

The chain combines TRBV28 with TRBJ2-7, with 11 nucleotides matching TRBD2. Germline CDR1 is MDHEN and CDR2 is SYDVKM. The CDR3 covers 14 residues. V lost 5 bases and J lost 7; bases outside the gene matches: 7. The CDR3 DNA is TGTGCCAGCAGTGAGACTAGCGGGATGAGAGAGCAGTACTTC. As protein: CASSETSGMREQYF.

The CDR3 DNA reads TGTGCCACCAGCAGAGATGAGGGGGTGGGCGAGCAGTACTTC. Residues: CATSRDEGVGEQYF. The gene calls are TRBV15 and TRBJ2-7, with a possible D match to TRBD1 (6 bases). Germline lookup yields CDR1 LNHNV and CDR2 YYDKDF (reference sequence). Trimming took 0 bases from V and 6 from J, leaving 12 bases between them. CDR3 size: 14 residues.

By frequency in the sample, this clone is medium-sized. CDR3 amino acids: CASSLAGRAYQETQYF. DNA of the CDR3: TGTGCCAGCAGCTTGGCCGGCAGGGCGTACCAAGAGACCCAGTACTTC. The chain is built from TRBV5-6 and TRBJ2-5; D may be TRBD1 (5 bases). CDR1 is SGHDT and CDR2 is YYEEEE in the germline V gene. CDR3 length: 16 amino acids. The V gene lost 0 bases and the J gene lost 0 bases, with 12 bases spanning the gap.

This clone appeared a few times. The rearrangement joins TRBV7-9 to TRBJ1-2, with D unresolved. The germline V gene encodes CDR1 SEHNR and CDR2 FQNEAQ (reference sequence). V lost 3 bases, J lost 2 bases, and 4 bases lay in between. The CDR3 is 12 residues long. CDR3 in amino acids: CASSFQNYGYTF. The CDR3 bases are TGTGCCAGCAGCTTTCAGAACTATGGCTACACCTTC.

The chain employs TRBV30 and TRBJ2-2; TRBD2 might be the D (6 bases). Germline-derived CDR1 and CDR2 are GTSNPN and SVGIG (reference sequence). The CDR3 loop spans 15 amino acids. Trimming stripped 4 bases from V and 4 bases from J, with 16 bases between. In nucleotides, the CDR3 is TGTGCCTGGAATCTTGCGGGGATCGGCACCGGGGAGCTGTTTTTT. Protein product: CAWNLAGIGTGELFF.

The chain carries TRBV19 and TRBJ1-6; 8 bases are a match to TRBD1. From germline, CDR1 is LNHDA and CDR2 SQIVND (reference sequence). This CDR3 has 15 amino acids. Germline trimming cut 4 bases from V and 5 bases from J; bases unmatched to any gene: 4. For the CDR3, the DNA is TGTGCCAGTAGTAACACAGGGGGGGATAATTCACCCCTCCACTTT. It specifies CASSNTGGDNSPLHF.

The chain uses TRBV30 and TRBJ2-1, with TRBD2 matching 8 bases. The ends lost 0 bases at V and 10 bases at J; junction bases unmatched: 5. The CDR3 covers 13 residues. Germline V CDR1 and CDR2: GTSNPN, SVGIG (reference sequence). CDR3 sequence reads: CAWSVSRGGEQFF. For the CDR3, the DNA is TGTGCCTGGAGTGTTTCACGGGGGGGCGAGCAGTTCTTC.

The V gene is TRBV5-6, the J gene TRBJ1-1; a weak D match, TRBD1 (5 bases). V was trimmed by 4 bases and J by 5 bases, leaving 18 bases between them. The CDR3 has 15 amino acids. The germline V gene encodes CDR1 SGHDT and CDR2 YYEEEE. CDR3 coding DNA: TGTGCCAGCAGCCCTCTCGCAGGGCGTAGTACTGAAGCTTTCTTT. Translating gives CASSPLAGRSTEAFF.

This chain uses TRBV5-4 with TRBJ1-1; 8 bases map to TRBD1. J lost 0 bases, V lost 0 bases, and 4 bases had no gene match. Germline-derived CDR1 and CDR2 are SGHNT and YYREEE (reference sequence). This CDR3 contains 16 residues. The CDR3 spells CASSLGRQGLNTEAFF. CDR3 DNA sequence: TGTGCCAGCAGCTTGGGTAGACAGGGGTTGAACACTGAAGCTTTCTTT.

The gene calls are TRBV7-9 and TRBJ2-7; TRBD1 might be the D (6 bases). The germline gives CDR1 SEHNR, CDR2 FQNEAQ (reference sequence). The V end was cut by 5 bases, the J end by 1 base, with 9 bases between. The CDR3 has 13 residues. CDR3 DNA sequence: TGTGCCAGCAGCGCGGACAGATCCTACGAGCAGTACTTC. This gives the protein CASSADRSYEQYF.

CDR3 in amino acids: CAIRIAGGPGNEQFF. The CDR3 DNA is TGTGCCATCCGGATAGCGGGAGGGCCAGGGAATGAGCAGTTCTTC. V and J are TRBV6-4 and TRBJ2-1; 11 nucleotides align to TRBD2. The CDR3 sequence is 15 residues long. V dropped 10 bases and J dropped 7; count of bases not matched to a gene: 12. Germline CDR1 is MRHNA and CDR2 is SNTAGT.

The rearrangement joins TRBV7-2 to TRBJ1-3; D ambiguous. Germline lookup yields CDR1 SGHTA and CDR2 FQGNSA. Trimming cost V 4 bases and J 1 base, with 14 bases left between them. This CDR3 has 16 amino acids. This chain's CDR3 is CASSSPVGVSGNTIYF. The CDR3 coding sequence is TGTGCCAGCAGCTCCCCCGTTGGAGTTTCTGGAAACACCATATATTTT.

The gene calls are TRBV29-1 and TRBJ2-5; D is unresolved. The V gene lost 6 bases and the J gene lost 0 bases, with 8 bases spanning the gap. Looked up from germline, CDR1 is SQVTM and CDR2 is ANQGSEA. This CDR3 is 12 amino acids long. The DNA for the CDR3 is TGCAGCGTGATCAGGAACCAAGAGACCCAGTACTTC. Translated: CSVIRNQETQYF.

The V and J genes are TRBV5-5 and TRBJ1-3, with a weak D call TRBD1 (5 bases). V lost 0 bases to trimming and J lost 0 bases, with 13 bases between them. Looked up from germline, CDR1 is SGHKS and CDR2 is YYEKEE (reference sequence). The CDR3 is 17 residues long. The CDR3 DNA sequence: TGTGCCAGCAGCTTGGGATCCGAGGGACTCTCTGGAAACACCATATATTTT. This translates into CASSLGSEGLSGNTIYF.

CDR3 DNA sequence: TGTGCCAGCAGCTTGGGGAGCGCGGGGGGCCTCACAGATACGCAGTATTTT. Translating gives CASSLGSAGGLTDTQYF. The rearrangement links TRBV5-4 to TRBJ2-3; the match to TRBD2 covers 8 bases. Germline V gene lookup returns CDR1 SGHNT and CDR2 YYREEE (reference sequence). V shed 0 bases, J shed 2 bases, and the junction held 8 bases outside the gene matches. The CDR3 sequence is 17 residues long.

The gene calls are TRBV5-1 and TRBJ2-5; 9 nucleotides match TRBD1. J was trimmed by 4 bases and V by 7 bases; bases with no gene match: 8. Germline-derived CDR1 and CDR2 are SGHRS and YFSETQ. There are 14 residues in the CDR3. The CDR3 coding sequence is TGCGCCAGCGGTACAGGGGGCCGCCTAGAGACCCAGTACTTC. It specifies CASGTGGRLETQYF.

The V call is TRBV5-6, the J call TRBJ1-3, with 7 bases fitting TRBD1. Germline V lookup: CDR1 SGHDT, CDR2 YYEEEE. With 4 bases clipped from V and 4 bases from J, the junction kept 8 bases outside the gene matches. The CDR3 length is 15 residues. The CDR3 DNA sequence: TGTGCCAGCAGCAAAACAGGGGTCTCAGGAAACACCATATATTTT. It specifies CASSKTGVSGNTIYF.

The chain combines TRBV10-3 with TRBJ2-2; D perhaps matches TRBD1 (5 bases). Trimming stripped 3 bases from V and 5 bases from J, with 10 bases between. The CDR3 length is 14 residues. Germline V CDR1 and CDR2: ENHRY, SYGVKD. The CDR3: CAISDSGQTGELFF. CDR3 nucleotides: TGTGCCATCAGTGACTCAGGGCAGACCGGGGAGCTGTTTTTT.

CDR3 region: CASSLGIGQPQHF. As DNA, the CDR3 is TGCGCCAGCAGCTTGGGCATCGGTCAGCCCCAGCATTTT. The chain has TRBV5-1 and TRBJ1-5, with no clear D. V lost 0 bases to trimming and J lost 6 bases, with 7 bases between them. The CDR3 length is 13 residues. Germline CDR1 is SGHRS and CDR2 is YFSETQ.

The chain recombines TRBV7-9 with TRBJ2-7; the match to TRBD2 covers 10 bases. The CDR3 has 18 residues. With 3 bases clipped from V and 2 bases from J, the junction kept 13 bases outside the gene matches. Looked up from germline, CDR1 is SEHNR and CDR2 is FQNEAQ (reference sequence). Here the CDR3 reads CASSLSLAGALAAYEQYF. The CDR3 coding sequence is TGTGCCAGCAGCTTGAGTCTAGCGGGGGCGCTGGCTGCCTACGAGCAGTACTTC.

This clone was seen just once. This chain uses TRBV2 with TRBJ2-6; perhaps TRBD1 as D (6 bases). Germline V lookup: CDR1 SNHLY, CDR2 FYNNEI. The CDR3 is 15 amino acids. Trimming cost V 6 bases and J 3 bases, with 12 bases left between them. The CDR3 reads CASRDRGGGANVLTF. The CDR3 coding sequence is TGTGCCAGCAGGGACAGAGGAGGTGGGGCCAACGTCCTGACTTTC.